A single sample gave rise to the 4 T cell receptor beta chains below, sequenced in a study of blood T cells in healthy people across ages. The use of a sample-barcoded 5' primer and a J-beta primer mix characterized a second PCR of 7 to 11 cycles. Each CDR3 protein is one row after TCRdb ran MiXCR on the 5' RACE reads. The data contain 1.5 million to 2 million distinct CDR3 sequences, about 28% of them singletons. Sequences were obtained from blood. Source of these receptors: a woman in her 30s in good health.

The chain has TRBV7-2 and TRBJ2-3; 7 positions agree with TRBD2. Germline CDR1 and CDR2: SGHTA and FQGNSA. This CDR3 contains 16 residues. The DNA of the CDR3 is TGTGAATCCCGCGGCGCGGGAGTCAGGAGCACAGATACGCAGTATTTT. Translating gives CESRGAGVRSTDTQYF.

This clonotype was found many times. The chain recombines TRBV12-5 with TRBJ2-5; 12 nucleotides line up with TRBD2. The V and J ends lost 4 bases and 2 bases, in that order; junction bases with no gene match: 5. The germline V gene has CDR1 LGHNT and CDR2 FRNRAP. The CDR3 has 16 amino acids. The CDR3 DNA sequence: TGTGCTAGTGGTTCCACTAGCGGGGGGCCACAAGAGACCCAGTACTTC. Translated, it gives CASGSTSGGPQETQYF.

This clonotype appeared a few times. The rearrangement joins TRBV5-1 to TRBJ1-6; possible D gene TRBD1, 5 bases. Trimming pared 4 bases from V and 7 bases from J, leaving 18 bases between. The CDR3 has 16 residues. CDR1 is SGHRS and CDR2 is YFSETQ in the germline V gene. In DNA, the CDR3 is TGCGCCAGCAGCGAACGCTGGGACGGGCACAATTCACCCCTCCACTTT. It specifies CASSERWDGHNSPLHF.

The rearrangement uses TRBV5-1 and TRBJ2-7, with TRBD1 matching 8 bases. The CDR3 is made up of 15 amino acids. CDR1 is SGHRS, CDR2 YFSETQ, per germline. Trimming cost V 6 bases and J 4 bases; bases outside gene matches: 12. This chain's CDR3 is CASTLTGDVWYEQYF. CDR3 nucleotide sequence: TGCGCCAGCACACTGACAGGGGACGTGTGGTACGAGCAGTACTTC. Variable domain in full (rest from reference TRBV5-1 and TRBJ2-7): KAGVTQTPRYLIKTRGQQVTLSCSPISGHRSVSWYQQTPGQGLQFLFEYFSETQRNKGNFPGRFSGRQFSNSRSEMNVSTLELGDSALYLCASTLTGDVWYEQYFGPGTRLTVT.